Below, 10 T cell receptor beta chains from the same sample are listed, as sequenced in a study of blood T cells in healthy people across ages. PCR was performed a second time for about 7 to 11 cycles using a sample-barcoded 5' primer and a J-beta primer mix. TCRdb independently ran MiXCR on the 5' RACE reads; one entry per CDR3 protein. Of over a million distinct CDR3 sequences listed, around 45% are singletons. Sequenced sample: blood. The source of these receptors is a woman aged 55-69 years in good health.

On this clonotype itself: A much larger clone is a single base away; this may be a read error. The chain couples TRBV27 to TRBJ2-7, with TRBD2 identical over 8 bases. Per the germline V gene, CDR1 is MNHEY and CDR2 is SMNVEV (reference sequence). This CDR3 is 13 amino acids long. CDR3 in DNA: TGTGTCAGCAGTTTTCGGGAGGGCGGCGAGCAGTACTTC. It translates to CVSSFREGGEQYF.

At least ten counts were recorded for this clonotype. The CDR3 protein is CASSTSGRSTDTQYF. The CDR3, as DNA: TGTGCCAGCAGTACTAGCGGGAGGAGCACAGATACGCAGTATTTT. The chain carries TRBV7-2 and TRBJ2-3, with 12 nucleotides matching TRBD2. The CDR3 extends over 15 amino acids. Germline V gives CDR1 SGHTA, CDR2 FQGNSA. V trimming: 6 bases; J trimming: 0 bases; junction bases outside the gene matches: 1.

The chain joins TRBV27 to TRBJ2-7; either TRBD1 or TRBD2 may supply D (5 bases each). Germline loops: CDR1 MNHEY, CDR2 SMNVEV (reference sequence). With 2 bases removed from V and 1 base from J, the gap between germline ends came to 18 bases. The CDR3 contains 17 residues. DNA of the CDR3: TGTGCCAGCAGTTTAAGACGCTTTGGGACCGTGTCCTACGAGCAGTACTTC. Amino acids: CASSLRRFGTVSYEQYF.

This clonotype showed up just a few times. The rearrangement uses TRBV20-1 and TRBJ2-1; 10 bases map to TRBD2. The CDR3 sequence is 12 residues long. The ends lost 6 bases at V and 9 bases at J; junction bases unmatched: 5. The germline CDR1 and CDR2 sequences are DFQATT and SNEGSKA (reference sequence). CDR3 amino acids: CSAEREGLEQFF. The CDR3 coding sequence is TGCAGTGCAGAGCGGGAGGGGCTTGAGCAGTTCTTC.

J is TRBJ2-1 and V is TRBV20-1, with 9 bases fitting TRBD1. J lost 15 bases, V lost 2 bases, and 5 bases had no gene match. This CDR3 is 11 amino acids long. Germline CDR1 is DFQATT and CDR2 is SNEGSKA (reference sequence). The CDR3 nucleotides read TGCAGTGCTAGATCCGACAGGGGGTTGTTCTTC. This gives the protein CSARSDRGLFF.

The J gene is TRBJ2-4, the V gene TRBV6-1; the D gene is possibly TRBD1 (6 bases). The CDR3 has 10 amino acids. Germline V gene data show CDR1 as MNHNS and CDR2 as SASEGT. Deletions cut 6 bases from V and 13 bases from J, with 10 bases between. CDR3 in DNA: TGTGCCAGCAGCCAGGGGAAGCAGTACTTC. Translated, it gives CASSQGKQYF.

This clonotype was seen ten or more times. The chain carries TRBV12-3 or TRBV12-4 and TRBJ2-7; 7 bases map to TRBD1. The CDR3 contains 14 residues. J lost 3 bases, V lost 2 bases, and 4 bases had no gene match. In DNA, the CDR3 is TGTGCCAGCAGTTTAAGGGCAGGGGGCTACGAGCAGTACTTC. Its translation: CASSLRAGGYEQYF.

The chain carries TRBV5-1 and TRBJ2-3; D is uncertain. Germline V gene data show CDR1 as SGHRS and CDR2 as YFSETQ. The CDR3 is made up of 16 amino acids. V dropped 0 bases and J dropped 1 base, with 12 bases sitting between them. The CDR3 nucleotides read TGCGCCAGCAGCTTGGGGATCGTGCCGGGCACAGATACGCAGTATTTT. Residues: CASSLGIVPGTDTQYF.

CDR3 protein: CASSFRGGRILQETQYF. In DNA form, the CDR3 reads TGTGCCAGCAGCTTCCGGGGTGGGCGGATCCTACAAGAGACCCAGTACTTC. The chain recombines TRBV7-2 with TRBJ2-5; TRBD2 is a possible D gene (5 bases). CDR3 length: 17 amino acids. V was clipped by 3 bases and J by 2 bases, with 19 bases between them. Germline V gene data show CDR1 as SGHTA and CDR2 as FQGNSA.

This clonotype was picked up a small number of times. The rearrangement joins TRBV20-1 to TRBJ2-7; 12 bases fit TRBD2. The CDR3 loop spans 13 amino acids. V lost 4 bases to trimming and J lost 6 bases; unmatched junction nucleotides: 4. CDR1 DFQATT and CDR2 SNEGSKA come from the germline V gene (reference sequence). In nucleotides, the CDR3 is TGCAGTGCTACCGGGACTAGCGGGTTCGAGCAGTACTTC. It specifies CSATGTSGFEQYF.